These 10 T cell receptor beta chains came from one sample sequenced in a study of molecular identifiers for immune sequencing clone quantification. TCRdb analysed the PCR reads with MiXCR anew, one entry per CDR3 protein. The sample carries under 600,000 distinct CDR3 sequences, about a fifth recorded once. Sequencing was done on a sample of naive CD8+ T cells from blood, with Jurkat cell RNA spiked in. Subset here: FACS-sorted CD8+CD4-CCR7+CD45RA+ naive T cells. Receptors were obtained from a human donor in good health. Some libraries in this study had Jurkat cell RNA spiked in.

This clonotype was seen a handful of times. This chain uses TRBV4-1 with TRBJ1-2; 7 nucleotides match TRBD1. Germline CDR1 and CDR2: MGHRA and YSYEKL. V shed 4 bases, J shed 8 bases, and the junction held 13 bases outside the gene matches. This CDR3 contains 15 residues. The CDR3 DNA follows: TGCGCCAGCAGCCCGGATGCAGGGGAGACAGGGGGCTACACCTTC. This codes for CASSPDAGETGGYTF.

This clonotype was counted at least ten times. This chain joins TRBV6-2 or TRBV6-3 and TRBJ2-5; 8 bases line up with TRBD2. CDR3 length: 15 amino acids. Trimming cost V 2 bases and J 4 bases; bases outside gene matches: 6. The germline CDR1 and CDR2 sequences are MNHEY and SVGEGT. CDR3 loop: CASSYMSGRGETQYF. In DNA, the CDR3 is TGTGCCAGCAGTTACATGAGCGGGAGAGGAGAGACCCAGTACTTC.

The CDR3 loop is CASSGDGNTGELFF. CDR3 DNA: TGTGCCAGCAGTGGGGATGGGAACACCGGGGAGCTGTTTTTT. This chain uses TRBV2 with TRBJ2-2; D call uncertain. Looked up from germline, CDR1 is SNHLY and CDR2 is FYNNEI. This CDR3 spans 14 amino acids. The V and J ends lost 4 bases and 1 base respectively, with 7 bases between them.

With regard to this clonotype: This may stem from a read error, because a much larger clone lies one nucleotide away. The conserved final phenylalanine or tryptophan is absent from the CDR3, which likely points to a read error. V gene TRBV5-1 combines with J gene TRBJ2-7, with TRBD1 matching over 7 bases. The V gene end was trimmed by 4 bases and the J gene end by 9 bases; junction bases not matched to a gene: 7. The V gene's germline CDR1 is SGHRS and CDR2 YFSETQ. The CDR3 totals 12 residues. CDR3 nucleotides: TGCGCCAGCAGCCTGCAGGGGGTCGGGCAGTACCTC. This encodes CASSLQGVGQYL.

On this clonotype: It is unclear where the CDR3 begins or ends on the DNA, so no DNA is shown, and the CDR3 is as TCRdb lists it. This chain connects TRBV9 to TRBJ2-7; the D call in the table, TRBD2, was not verified against the DNA. Germline assignment: CDR1 SGDLS and CDR2 YYNGEE. A total of 15 residues make up the CDR3, ends included. This chain's CDR3 is CASSVGAGTIYERYF.

This clonotype was seen at least ten times. The chain employs TRBV7-2 and TRBJ2-7; 7 bases fit TRBD2. Germline values: CDR1 SGHTA, CDR2 FQGNSA. The CDR3 has 15 residues. V dropped 3 bases and J dropped 4; count of bases not matched to a gene: 9. The CDR3 is CASSLSPGRVYEQYF. The CDR3 DNA is TGTGCCAGCAGCTTGAGTCCAGGGAGGGTTTACGAGCAGTACTTC.

As concerns this clonotype: Because the CDR3 is missing its conserved closing phenylalanine or tryptophan, this is likely a read error. The DNA is omitted, as the CDR3 cannot be located on it reliably, and the CDR3 follows TCRdb's listing. CDR3: CASSTNRGYEQCS. V usage is TRBV6-6 and J usage is TRBJ2-7; the table names TRBD1, a call not compared with the DNA. Germline V gives CDR1 MNHNY, CDR2 SVGAGI (reference sequence). The CDR3 spans 13 residues, counting both ends.

This clonotype was found many times. The CDR3 nucleotides are TGTGCCAGCAGCTTAGTTAGCCGCGAGCAGTACTTC. Its protein is CASSLVSREQYF. The chain joins TRBV7-9 to TRBJ2-7; D is undetermined. The germline CDR1 and CDR2 sequences are SEHNR and FQNEAQ (reference sequence). This CDR3 has 12 amino acids. V was pared by 1 base and J by 6 bases, with 7 bases between.

This clonotype was recorded at least ten times. The J gene is TRBJ2-3, the V gene TRBV5-4; D is unresolved. CDR1 is SGHNT, CDR2 YYREEE, per germline (reference sequence). There are 16 residues in the CDR3. Trimming removed 0 bases at V and 0 bases at J, with 11 bases between. CDR3 in amino acids: CASSLAPQSSTDTQYF. CDR3 sequence (DNA): TGTGCCAGCAGCTTGGCCCCACAGTCAAGCACAGATACGCAGTATTTT.

The CDR3 is CASSSAPVLGGAEAFF. CDR3 nucleotides: TGTGCCAGCAGCTCCGCACCAGTGTTAGGGGGGGCTGAAGCTTTCTTT. The rearrangement joins TRBV11-2 to TRBJ1-1; weak D call: TRBD1 (6 bases). Trimming cost V 4 bases and J 6 bases, with 21 bases left between them. This CDR3 is 16 amino acids long. CDR1 and CDR2 (germline): SGHAT, FQNNGV.